The 18 T cell receptor beta chains presented below share a single source sample, sequenced in a study of regulatory T cells in long-lasting Graves disease. Stated time point: newly diagnosed GD, antithyroid drugs for less than 3 months. From RNA extracted from PBMCs, the TCR library was made. Libraries of TCR beta came from iRepertoire HTBI primers plus Arm-PCR of CDR3 regions. TCRdb passed the multiplex PCR reads through MiXCR, listing each CDR3 protein once. The table includes some 400,000 distinct CDR3 sequences, 15% detected once. These data are also associated with another study on T cells in Graves' hyperthyroidism and ophthalmopathy.

Specimen: peripheral blood mononuclear cells (PBMCs), collected at new diagnosis, from a patient treated with antithyroid drugs. The source is a woman aged 30 to 39 with Graves disease.

At least ten counts were recorded for this clonotype. The chain combines TRBV7-8 with TRBJ2-1; unclear D gene. Trimming left V 5 bases short and J 6 bases short, with 20 bases between. The V gene's germline CDR1 is SGHVS and CDR2 FQNEAQ. The CDR3 sequence is 16 residues long. CDR3 residues: CASSPPGPPVGNEQFF. The CDR3 DNA follows: TGTGCCAGCAGCCCGCCCGGCCCCCCGGTGGGCAATGAGCAGTTCTTC.

This clonotype was counted many times. The chain is built from TRBV6-1 and TRBJ1-1; weak D call: TRBD1 (6 bases). Germline V gene sequence: CDR1 MNHNS, CDR2 SASEGT. V gave up 6 bases and J gave up 0 bases, with 17 bases separating them. This CDR3 is built from 16 residues. In DNA, the CDR3 is TGTGCCAGCAGGCCCACGGACAGACTTATGAACACTGAAGCTTTCTTT. This gives the protein CASRPTDRLMNTEAFF.

This clonotype was detected ten times or more. This chain links TRBV2 with TRBJ2-1, with 10 bases lining up with TRBD2. Trimming removed 9 bases from V and 6 bases from J; junction bases left unmatched: 8. The CDR3 loop spans 14 amino acids. In germline, CDR1 is SNHLY, CDR2 FYNNEI. The CDR3 region is CASSLAGAFNEQFF. The CDR3 bases are TGTGCCAGTTCTCTAGCGGGAGCATTCAATGAGCAGTTCTTC.

Only a few counts were recorded for this clonotype. J is TRBJ2-4 and V is TRBV29-1; D is uncertain. CDR1 and CDR2 (germline): SQVTM, ANQGSEA. The CDR3 consists of 15 residues. Trimming removed 4 bases from V and 0 bases from J, with 13 bases in between. The CDR3 loop reads CSVGLGGIAKNIQYF. The CDR3 DNA sequence: TGCAGCGTTGGGCTAGGTGGGATAGCCAAAAACATTCAGTACTTC. The complete variable domain, with remaining parts taken from reference TRBV29-1 and TRBJ2-4, reads SAVISQKPSRDICQRGTSLTIQCQVDSQVTMMFWYRQQPGQSLTLIATANQGSEATYESGFVIDKFPISRPNLTFSTLTVSNMSPEDSSIYLCSVGLGGIAKNIQYFGAGTRLSVL.

In DNA form, the CDR3 reads TGTGCCAGCAGCCAAACGGGAATTAATGAAAAACTGTTTTTT. Translated: CASSQTGINEKLFF. This rearrangement joins TRBV3-1 to TRBJ1-4; no clear D gene. Germline V gene lookup returns CDR1 LGHDT and CDR2 YNNKEL (reference sequence). V lost 2 bases and J lost 4, with 8 bases in between. This CDR3 spans 14 amino acids.

This clonotype was recorded at least ten times. The chain links TRBV12-3 or TRBV12-4 to TRBJ2-7; no clear D. The CDR3 totals 13 residues. Trimming pared 4 bases from V and 3 bases from J, leaving 10 bases between. Written as DNA, the CDR3 is TGTGCCAGCAGTTCTCGTGGGTACTACGAGCAGTACTTC. Its translation: CASSSRGYYEQYF.

This clonotype has at least ten counts. The CDR3, as DNA: TGTGCCAGCTCACAGGGCCGCGGGGATCAGCCCCAGCATTTT. Its translation is CASSQGRGDQPQHF. The chain carries TRBV18 and TRBJ1-5; D is uncertain. V was clipped by 4 bases and J by 5 bases, with 12 bases between them. This CDR3 comprises 14 residues. In germline, CDR1 is KGHSH, CDR2 LQKENI.

Only a few counts were recorded for this clonotype. The V gene is TRBV9, the J gene TRBJ2-1; 14 bases match TRBD2. Germline V gene sequence: CDR1 SGDLS, CDR2 YYNGEE. The CDR3 totals 17 residues. J lost 5 bases, V lost 2 bases, and 6 bases had no gene match. Written as DNA, the CDR3 is TGTGCCAGCAGCGTGAGGGGACTAGCGGGAGCTAACAATGAGCAGTTCTTC. This codes for CASSVRGLAGANNEQFF.

The table lists this clonotype with many counts. This clone may be a read error of a much larger clone one base away. The rearrangement uses TRBV11-2 and TRBJ2-5, with 14 bases matching TRBD2. The CDR3 is 15 amino acids. Germline V gene sequence: CDR1 SGHAT, CDR2 FQNNGV. Germline trimming cut 4 bases from V and 4 bases from J; bases unmatched to any gene: 2. CDR3: CASSSGLAGGETQYF. CDR3 coding DNA: TGTGCCAGCAGCTCCGGACTAGCGGGAGGAGAGACCCAGTACTTC. Full variable domain (remainder filled in from reference TRBV11-2 and TRBJ2-5): EAGVAQSPRYKIIEKRQSVAFWCNPISGHATLYWYQQILGQGPKLLIQFQNNGVVDDSQLPKDRFSAERLKGVDSTLKIQPAKLEDSAVYLCASSSGLAGGETQYFGPGTRLLVL.

This clonotype was counted at least ten times. The CDR3 region is CASSQGRRPNTEAFF. CDR3 coding DNA: TGTGCCAGCAGCCAAGGGAGGAGGCCGAACACTGAAGCTTTCTTT. The chain couples TRBV4-2 to TRBJ1-1; D uncertain. The CDR3 length is 15 residues. Trimming took off 1 base at V and 1 base at J, with 10 bases between the two ends. From germline, CDR1 is LGHNA and CDR2 YNFKEQ.

This chain joins TRBV11-2 and TRBJ2-7, with D unresolved. CDR3 size: 13 residues. V lost 5 bases and J 5 bases, leaving 13 bases between the germline ends. Germline lookup yields CDR1 SGHAT and CDR2 FQNNGV. DNA of the CDR3: TGTGCCAGCAGCCCCACCTGGGAACACGAGCAGTACTTC. Amino acids: CASSPTWEHEQYF.

The table lists this clonotype with many counts. J is TRBJ2-7 and V is TRBV20-1; D is perhaps TRBD1 or TRBD2 (5 bases each). The CDR3 contains 13 residues. The V gene's germline CDR1 is DFQATT and CDR2 SNEGSKA (reference sequence). V was cut by 3 bases and J by 3 bases, with 12 bases left in between. This CDR3 reads CSASGGFLYEQYF. In nucleotides, the CDR3 is TGCAGTGCTAGTGGGGGTTTCCTCTACGAGCAGTACTTC.

This clonotype was observed at least ten times. The V call is TRBV18, the J call TRBJ1-5; no firm D call. Germline V gene data show CDR1 as KGHSH and CDR2 as LQKENI. V lost 8 bases to trimming and J lost 4 bases, with 12 bases between them. CDR3 size: 13 residues. In nucleotides, the CDR3 is TGTGCCAGCACTACTATCAGGAATCAGCCCCAGCATTTT. The encoded protein is CASTTIRNQPQHF.

This clonotype showed up just a few times. This chain connects TRBV18 to TRBJ2-3; 7 bases are a match to TRBD1. The CDR3 covers 15 residues. V shed 4 bases, J shed 1 base, and the junction held 5 bases outside the gene matches. Germline assignment: CDR1 KGHSH and CDR2 LQKENI. CDR3 residues: CASSQGQSRTDTQYF. The CDR3 DNA is TGTGCCAGCTCACAGGGACAGTCCCGCACAGATACGCAGTATTTT. The whole variable domain, remainder taken from reference TRBV18 and TRBJ2-3, is NAGVMQNPRHLVRRRGQEARLRCSPMKGHSHVYWYRQLPEEGLKFMVYLQKENIIDESGMPKERFSAEFPKEGPSILRIQQVVRGDSAAYFCASSQGQSRTDTQYFGPGTRLTVL.

This clonotype showed up many times. This sequence joins TRBV25-1 and TRBJ1-1; D is ambiguous. CDR1 is MGHDK and CDR2 is SYGVNS in the germline V gene. The CDR3 consists of 18 residues. Trimming cost V 1 base and J 2 bases, with 20 bases left between them. The CDR3 nucleotides read TGTGCCAGCAGTGAATTGCGGTTTGTGGGGTCCCCCAACACTGAAGCTTTCTTT. Protein: CASSELRFVGSPNTEAFF.

The V and J genes are TRBV10-3 and TRBJ2-7; D uncertain. Germline CDR1 and CDR2: ENHRY and SYGVKD. V dropped 8 bases and J dropped 5 bases, with 13 bases sitting between them. The CDR3 is 12 residues long. The CDR3 reads CAIAGSLDEQYF. The CDR3 DNA is TGTGCCATCGCCGGGTCCTTGGACGAGCAGTACTTC.

The rearrangement joins TRBV28 to TRBJ1-2; D uncertain. The germline CDR1 and CDR2 sequences are MDHEN and SYDVKM. V was clipped by 6 bases and J by 0 bases, with 8 bases between them. This CDR3 spans 13 amino acids. The CDR3 loop reads CASRLSANYGYTF. The CDR3 bases are TGTGCCAGCAGACTCTCAGCTAACTATGGCTACACCTTC.

CDR3 DNA sequence: TGTGCCAGCAGCCAACAGAGAACCCTCCCCTATGGCTACACCTTC. Protein sequence: CASSQQRTLPYGYTF. J is TRBJ1-2 and V is TRBV14; the D is unclear. Germline V CDR1 and CDR2: SGHDN, FVKESK. The length of the CDR3 is 15 residues. V was cut by 2 bases and J by 4 bases, with 14 bases left in between.